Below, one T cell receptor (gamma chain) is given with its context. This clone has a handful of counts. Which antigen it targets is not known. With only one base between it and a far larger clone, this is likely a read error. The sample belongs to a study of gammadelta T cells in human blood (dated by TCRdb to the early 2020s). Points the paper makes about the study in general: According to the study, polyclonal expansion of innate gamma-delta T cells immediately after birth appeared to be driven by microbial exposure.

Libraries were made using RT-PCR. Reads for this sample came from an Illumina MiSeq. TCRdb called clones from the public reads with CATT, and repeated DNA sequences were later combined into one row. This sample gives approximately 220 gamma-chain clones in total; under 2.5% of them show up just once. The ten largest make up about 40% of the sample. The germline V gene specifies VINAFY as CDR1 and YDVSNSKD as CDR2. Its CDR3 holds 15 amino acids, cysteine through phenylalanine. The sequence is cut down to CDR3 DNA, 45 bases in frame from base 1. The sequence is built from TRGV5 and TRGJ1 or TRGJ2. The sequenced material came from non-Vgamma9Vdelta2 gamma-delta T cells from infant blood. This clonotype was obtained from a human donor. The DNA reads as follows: TGTGCCACCTGGGACGGAGTAAGGGGTTATTATAAGACACTCTTT. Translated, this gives CATWDGVRGYYKTLF.